This T cell receptor beta chain is drawn from a study of CXCR3-negative and CXCR3-positive naive CD8 T cells. Points from the study as a whole: The study found comparably high diversity in both naive subsets and much lower diversity in memory CD8+ cells. Naive CXCR3-positive and CXCR3-negative cells shared TRBV-TRBJ usage; memory cells diverged. CXCR3-positive naive cells had TRB CDR3s that were more hydrophobic than CXCR3-negative naive cells had.

The CDR3 length is 12 residues. Germline CDR1 SGHKS, CDR2 YYEKEE (reference sequence). Through 5' RACE with UMI labels, the TRB cDNA libraries were prepared. TCRdb reworked the 5' RACE reads into one entry per CDR3 protein, no DNA. The listing records about 150,000 distinct CDR3 sequences. In the case of this clonotype: The target antigen is unknown.

Sequencing was done on a sample of naive CXCR3+ CD8+ T cells from blood. The subset was: CD45RO-CCR7+CD27+CD95- naive CD8+ T cells expressing CXCR3 (TNR3+). The V and J genes are TRBV5-5 and TRBJ2-7; the D call from TCRdb, TRBD1, cannot be confirmed without DNA. The clonotype was recovered from a human donor in good health. Some clones in this sample may be carry-over from other donors' samples. The CDR3 is CASSFSGDEQYF.